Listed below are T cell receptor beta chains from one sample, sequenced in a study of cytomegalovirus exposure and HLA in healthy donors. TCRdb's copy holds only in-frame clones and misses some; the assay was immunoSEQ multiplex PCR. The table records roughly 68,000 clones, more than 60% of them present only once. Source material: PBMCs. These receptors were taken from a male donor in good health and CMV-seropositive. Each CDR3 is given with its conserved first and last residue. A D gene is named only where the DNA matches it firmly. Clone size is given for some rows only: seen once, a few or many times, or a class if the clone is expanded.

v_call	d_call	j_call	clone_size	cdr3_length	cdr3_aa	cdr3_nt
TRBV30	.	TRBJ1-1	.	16	CAWSVGTHSLNTEAFF	TGTGCCTGGAGTGTGGGTACCCACAGTTTGAACACTGAAGCTTTCTTT
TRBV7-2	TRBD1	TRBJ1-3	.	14	CASSLGTGGNTIYF	TGTGCCAGCAGCTTAGGGACAGGGGGGAACACCATATATTTT
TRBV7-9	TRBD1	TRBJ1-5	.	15	CASSLGDRDNQPQHF	TGTGCCAGCAGCTTAGGAGACAGGGATAATCAGCCCCAGCATTTT
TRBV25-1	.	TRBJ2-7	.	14	CANFRRPLSYEQYF	TGTGCCAACTTCAGGAGGCCACTCTCCTACGAGCAGTACTTC
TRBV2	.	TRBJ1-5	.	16	CASSERPLTGEQPQHF	TGTGCCAGCAGTGAAAGGCCCCTGACGGGGGAACAGCCCCAGCATTTT
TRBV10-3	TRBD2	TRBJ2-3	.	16	CAIRRTSGGGTDTQYF	TGTGCCATCAGACGGACTAGCGGGGGAGGCACAGATACGCAGTATTTT
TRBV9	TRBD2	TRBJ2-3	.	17	CASSPQRGVSSTDTQYF	TGTGCCAGCAGCCCGCAGCGGGGGGTCTCATCCACAGATACGCAGTATTTT
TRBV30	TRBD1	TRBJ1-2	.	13	CAWGDRAPGGYTF	TGTGCCTGGGGGGACAGGGCGCCGGGTGGCTACACCTTC
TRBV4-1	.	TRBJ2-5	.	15	CASSQYSGTGETQYF	TGCGCCAGCAGCCAATATTCGGGAACAGGGGAGACCCAGTACTTC
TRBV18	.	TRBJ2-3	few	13	CASSALVTDTQYF	TGTGCCAGCTCAGCACTAGTTACAGATACGCAGTATTTT
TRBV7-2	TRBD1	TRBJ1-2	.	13	CATTADRLYGYTF	TGTGCCACCACGGCGGACAGGCTCTATGGCTACACCTTC
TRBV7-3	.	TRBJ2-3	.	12	CASSPNTDTQYF	TGTGCCAGCAGCCCTAACACAGATACGCAGTATTTT
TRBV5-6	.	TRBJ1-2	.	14	CASSLDGANYGYTF	TGTGCCAGCAGCTTGGACGGTGCCAACTATGGCTACACCTTC
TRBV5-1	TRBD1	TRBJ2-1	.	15	CASSLPRDSHNEQFF	TGCGCCAGCAGCCTCCCCCGGGACAGTCACAATGAGCAGTTCTTC
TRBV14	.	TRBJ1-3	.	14	CASSQSSPRNTIYF	TGTGCCAGCAGCCAATCAAGCCCCCGAAACACCATATATTTT
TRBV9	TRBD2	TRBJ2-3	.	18	CASSAPLAGGESTDTQYF	TGTGCCAGCAGCGCACCACTAGCGGGGGGCGAAAGCACAGATACGCAGTATTTT
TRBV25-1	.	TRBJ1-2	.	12	CASSELYYGYTF	TGTGCCAGCAGTGAACTGTACTATGGCTACACCTTC
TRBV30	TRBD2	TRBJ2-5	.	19	CAWSAHRTSGGGPLWTQYF	TGTGCCTGGAGTGCCCACCGGACTAGCGGGGGAGGGCCTTTGTGGACCCAGTACTTC
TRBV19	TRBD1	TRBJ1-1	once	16	CASSIGQGNSVTEAFF	TGTGCCAGTAGTATAGGACAGGGTAATTCCGTTACTGAAGCTTTCTTT
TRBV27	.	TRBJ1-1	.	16	CASSLGRGDWNTEAFF	TGTGCCAGCAGTTTAGGGAGGGGAGATTGGAACACTGAAGCTTTCTTT
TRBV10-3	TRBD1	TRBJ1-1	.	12	CAIRETGYEAFF	TGTGCCATCAGGGAGACAGGGTACGAAGCTTTCTTT
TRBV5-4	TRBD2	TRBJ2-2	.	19	CASSFKGLAGGPHTGELFF	TGTGCCAGCAGCTTTAAGGGGCTAGCGGGGGGACCTCACACCGGGGAGCTGTTTTTT
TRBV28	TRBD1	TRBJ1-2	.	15	CASSSPLTGGGGYTF	TGTGCCAGCAGTTCGCCCTTGACAGGGGGCGGTGGCTACACCTTC
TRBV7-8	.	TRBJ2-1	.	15	CASSNQPDSYNEQFF	TGTGCCAGCAGCAACCAACCAGACTCCTACAATGAGCAGTTCTTC
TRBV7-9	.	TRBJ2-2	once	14	CASSHRGNTGELFF	TGTGCCAGCAGTCACCGGGGGAACACCGGGGAGCTGTTTTTT